These 9 T cell receptor beta chains share one sample of origin, sequenced in a study of T cell repertoires in cytomegalovirus infection. In TCRdb, the reads were re-called with MiXCR into one record per CDR3 protein. The sample has fewer than 350,000 distinct CDR3 sequences, more than 9% seen once. The sample taken for sequencing was PBMCs. The receptor set was obtained from a human donor in good health (CMV status not recorded). Some clones in this sample may be carry-over from other donors' samples.

This clonotype was recorded many times. The V call is TRBV20-1, the J call TRBJ1-5, with D unresolved. Germline assignment: CDR1 DFQATT and CDR2 SNEGSKA (reference sequence). The CDR3 sequence is 17 residues long. V was pared by 0 bases and J by 3 bases, with 18 bases between. The CDR3 nucleotides read TGCAGTGCTAGAGATTTATTCGAGAACAGCAACAATCAGCCCCAGCATTTT. Protein sequence: CSARDLFENSNNQPQHF.

The chain employs TRBV7-9 and TRBJ2-2; D tentatively fits TRBD1 or TRBD2 (5 bases each). This CDR3 region has 19 residues. Deletions cut 2 bases from V and 2 bases from J, with 21 bases between. Germline CDR1 reads SEHNR; CDR2 reads FQNEAQ (reference sequence). The CDR3 region is CASSLTPGPKTRNTGELFF. The CDR3 DNA reads TGTGCCAGCAGCTTAACCCCGGGACCAAAAACCAGAAACACCGGGGAGCTGTTTTTT.

There are many counts of this clonotype. The chain has TRBV7-2 and TRBJ1-2, with D possibly TRBD1 on 5 matching bases. This CDR3 spans 16 amino acids. The germline V and J ends were trimmed by 0 bases and 4 bases, with 15 bases remaining between them. Germline CDR1 and CDR2: SGHTA and FQGNSA. CDR3 nucleotide sequence: TGTGCCAGCAGCTTAGCGCTAAGGGAAGGGGCCTATGGCTACACCTTC. Amino acids: CASSLALREGAYGYTF.

The chain combines TRBV24-1 with TRBJ2-6; D is unresolved. CDR1 is KGHDR and CDR2 is SFDVKD in the germline V gene. This CDR3 spans 12 amino acids. Trimming cost V 3 bases and J 4 bases, with 0 bases left between them. CDR3 sequence reads: CATSDGANVLTF. CDR3 coding DNA: TGTGCCACCAGTGATGGGGCCAACGTCCTGACTTTC.

The chain is built from TRBV7-2 and TRBJ2-3; 8 bases align to TRBD1. The V segment lost 5 bases and the J segment 10 bases; nucleotides outside the gene matches: 14. The CDR3 totals 15 residues. CDR1 is SGHTA and CDR2 is FQGNSA in the germline V gene. The CDR3 DNA sequence: TGTGCCAGCAGCCTACCGACAGGGGCGGGCGTGGCGCAGTATTTT. Protein: CASSLPTGAGVAQYF.

This clonotype was seen at least ten times. The chain uses TRBV7-9 and TRBJ2-2; D possibly corresponds to TRBD1 (5 bases). This CDR3 has 17 amino acids. The germline V gene has CDR1 SEHNR and CDR2 FQNEAQ (reference sequence). V was shortened by 5 bases and J by 6 bases, with 22 bases between the two germline ends. The CDR3 DNA follows: TGTGCCAGCAGCCTTAGAAGTTCAGGGCGAGCTGCCGGGGAGCTGTTTTTT. Its protein product is CASSLRSSGRAAGELFF.

This clonotype was recorded at least ten times. This sequence joins TRBV20-1 and TRBJ2-1; TRBD1 might be the D (6 bases). V lost 5 bases, J lost 6 bases, and 20 bases lay in between. CDR1 is DFQATT and CDR2 is SNEGSKA in the germline V gene (reference sequence). The CDR3 consists of 15 residues. DNA for the CDR3: TGCAGTGCTGCCTCGGGACAAGGATTCACCAATGAGCAGTTCTTC. Its protein product is CSAASGQGFTNEQFF.

The rearrangement joins TRBV6-8 to TRBJ1-1; possibly TRBD1 for D (5 bases). Trimming shortened V by 6 bases and J by 11 bases, and 16 bases separated the two germline ends. This CDR3 is built from 12 residues. Germline V lookup: CDR1 MNHGY, CDR2 SAAAGT. The CDR3 loop is CASSGNLGVAFF. The CDR3 DNA sequence: TGTGCCAGCAGCGGGAACCTGGGGGTGGCTTTCTTT.

This clonotype was seen at least ten times. The J gene is TRBJ1-2, the V gene TRBV7-8; possible D gene TRBD1, 6 bases. Germline CDR1 reads SGHVS; CDR2 reads FQNEAQ. The CDR3 contains 14 residues. Trimming took off 3 bases at V and 7 bases at J, with 15 bases between the two ends. The CDR3 DNA sequence: TGTGCCAGCAGCTTGTTCGGGGGCGAGATTGGCTACACCTTC. This sequence encodes CASSLFGGEIGYTF.